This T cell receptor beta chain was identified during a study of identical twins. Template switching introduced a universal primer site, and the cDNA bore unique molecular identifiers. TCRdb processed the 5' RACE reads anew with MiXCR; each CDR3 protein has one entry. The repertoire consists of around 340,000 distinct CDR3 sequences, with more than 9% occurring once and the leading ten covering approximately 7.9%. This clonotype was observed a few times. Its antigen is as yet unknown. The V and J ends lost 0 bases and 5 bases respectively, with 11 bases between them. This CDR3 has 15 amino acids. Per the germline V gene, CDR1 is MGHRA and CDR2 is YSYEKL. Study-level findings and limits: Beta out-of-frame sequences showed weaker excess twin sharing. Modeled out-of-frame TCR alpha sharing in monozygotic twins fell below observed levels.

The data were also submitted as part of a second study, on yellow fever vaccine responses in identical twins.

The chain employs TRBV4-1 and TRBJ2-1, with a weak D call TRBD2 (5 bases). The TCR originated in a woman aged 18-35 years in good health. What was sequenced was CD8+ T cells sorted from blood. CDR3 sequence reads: CASSQDARLNNEQFF. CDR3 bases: TGCGCCAGCAGCCAAGATGCAAGACTAAACAATGAGCAGTTCTTC.